The TCR beta chain described here comes from a study of human T cells and chemical hapten exposure. Study-wide context: Per-sample variation in TCR yield stemmed mainly from small pooled library volume differences. Overall study findings and caveats: TCRs at high frequency, those above 1 in 1000, did not change with DPC sensitization.

This clonotype was counted many times. Its specificity is unknown. One entry per CDR3 protein, called by TCRdb with MiXCR from the RACE reads. The sample consists of around 65,000 distinct CDR3 sequences, about 6% of them appearing once. Regarding time point: healthy volunteer bleed at 6 weeks. Unfractionated whole blood was the source from which total RNA was extracted. The sample taken for sequencing was whole blood. The clonotype originates from a female donor in good health. Some clones in this sample may be carry-over from other donors' samples.

For the CDR3, the DNA is TGTGCCAGCAGTTGGGCAAGCAATCAGCCCCAGCATTTT. Residues: CASSWASNQPQHF. V gene TRBV25-1 combines with J gene TRBJ1-5; unclear D gene. V lost 5 bases and J 1 base, leaving 6 bases between the germline ends. The length of the CDR3 is 13 residues. Germline CDR1 and CDR2: MGHDK and SYGVNS.